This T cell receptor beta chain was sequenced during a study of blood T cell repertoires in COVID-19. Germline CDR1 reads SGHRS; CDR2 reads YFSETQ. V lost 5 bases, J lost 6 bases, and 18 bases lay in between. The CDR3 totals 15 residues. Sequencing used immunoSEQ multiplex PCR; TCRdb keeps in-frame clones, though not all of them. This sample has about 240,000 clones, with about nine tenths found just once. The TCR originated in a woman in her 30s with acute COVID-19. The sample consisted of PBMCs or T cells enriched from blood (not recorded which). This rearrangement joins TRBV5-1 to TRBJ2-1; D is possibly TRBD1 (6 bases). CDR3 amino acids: CASRPGQQALNEQFF. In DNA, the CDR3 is TGCGCCAGCAGGCCCGGACAGCAAGCCCTCAATGAGCAGTTCTTC.